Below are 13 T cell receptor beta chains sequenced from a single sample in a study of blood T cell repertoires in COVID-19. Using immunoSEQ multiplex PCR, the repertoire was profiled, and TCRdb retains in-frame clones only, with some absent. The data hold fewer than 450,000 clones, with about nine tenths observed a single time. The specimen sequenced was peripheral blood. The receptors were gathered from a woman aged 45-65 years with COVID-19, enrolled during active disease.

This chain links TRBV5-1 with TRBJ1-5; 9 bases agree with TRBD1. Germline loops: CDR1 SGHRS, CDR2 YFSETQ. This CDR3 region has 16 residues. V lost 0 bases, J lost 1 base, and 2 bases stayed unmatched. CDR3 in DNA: TGCGCCAGCAGCTTGGAGGGACAGGGCAGCAATCAGCCCCAGCATTTT. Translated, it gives CASSLEGQGSNQPQHF. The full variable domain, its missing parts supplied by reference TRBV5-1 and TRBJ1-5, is KAGVTQTPRYLIKTRGQQVTLSCSPISGHRSVSWYQQTPGQGLQFLFEYFSETQRNKGNFPGRFSGRQFSNSRSEMNVSTLELGDSALYLCASSLEGQGSNQPQHFGDGTRLSIL.

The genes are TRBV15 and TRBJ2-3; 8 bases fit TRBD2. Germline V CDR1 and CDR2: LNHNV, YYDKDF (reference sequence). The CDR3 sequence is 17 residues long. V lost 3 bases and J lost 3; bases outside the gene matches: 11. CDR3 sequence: CATSSPMGGRSTDTQYF. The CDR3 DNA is TGTGCCACCAGCAGCCCCATGGGCGGGAGGTCTACAGATACGCAGTATTTT.

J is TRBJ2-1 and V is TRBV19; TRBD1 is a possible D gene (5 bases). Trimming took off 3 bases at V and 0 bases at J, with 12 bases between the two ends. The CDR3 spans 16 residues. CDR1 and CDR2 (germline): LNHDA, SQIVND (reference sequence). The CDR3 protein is CASSIRGAGSYNEQFF. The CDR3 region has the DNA TGTGCCAGTAGTATCCGTGGGGCCGGCTCCTACAATGAGCAGTTCTTC.

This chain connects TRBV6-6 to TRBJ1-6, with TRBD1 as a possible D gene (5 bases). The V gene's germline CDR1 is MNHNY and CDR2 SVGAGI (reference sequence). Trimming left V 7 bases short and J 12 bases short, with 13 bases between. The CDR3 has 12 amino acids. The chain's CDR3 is CASNQWGGPLHF. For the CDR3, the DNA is TGTGCCAGCAATCAATGGGGGGGACCCCTCCACTTT.

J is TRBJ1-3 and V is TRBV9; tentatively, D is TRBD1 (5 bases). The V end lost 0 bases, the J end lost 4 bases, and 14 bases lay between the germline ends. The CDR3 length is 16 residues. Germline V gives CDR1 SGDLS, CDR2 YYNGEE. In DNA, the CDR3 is TGTGCCAGCAGCGTAGACATCAGGGTACCGGGAAACACCATATATTTT. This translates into CASSVDIRVPGNTIYF.

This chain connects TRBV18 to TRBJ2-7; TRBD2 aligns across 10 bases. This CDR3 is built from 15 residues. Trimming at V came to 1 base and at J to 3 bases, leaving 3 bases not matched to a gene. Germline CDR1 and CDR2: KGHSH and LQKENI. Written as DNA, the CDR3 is TGTGCCAGCTCACCACGGGAGCGGGGGGGCTACGAGCAGTACTTC. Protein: CASSPRERGGYEQYF.

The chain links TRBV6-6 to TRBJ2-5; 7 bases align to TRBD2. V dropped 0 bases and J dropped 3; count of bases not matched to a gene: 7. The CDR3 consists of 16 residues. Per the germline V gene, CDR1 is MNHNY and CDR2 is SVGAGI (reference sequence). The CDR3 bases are TGTGCCAGCAGTTACTCGGGACTGGCGGGAGAAGAGACCCAGTACTTC. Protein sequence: CASSYSGLAGEETQYF.

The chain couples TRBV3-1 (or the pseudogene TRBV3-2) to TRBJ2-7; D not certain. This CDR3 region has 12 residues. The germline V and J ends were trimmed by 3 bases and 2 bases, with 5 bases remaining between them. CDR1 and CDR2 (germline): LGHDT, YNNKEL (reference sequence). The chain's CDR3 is CASSQTPYEQYF. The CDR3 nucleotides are TGTGCCAGCAGCCAGACACCCTACGAGCAGTACTTC.

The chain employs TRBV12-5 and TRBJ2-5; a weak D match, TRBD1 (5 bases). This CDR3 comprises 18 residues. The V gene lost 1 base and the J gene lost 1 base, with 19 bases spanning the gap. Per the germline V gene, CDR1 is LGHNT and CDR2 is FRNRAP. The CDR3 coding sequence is TGTGCTAGTGGTTTGGCCCGACAGCATCAAAAACGCCAAGAGACCCAGTACTTC. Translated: CASGLARQHQKRQETQYF.

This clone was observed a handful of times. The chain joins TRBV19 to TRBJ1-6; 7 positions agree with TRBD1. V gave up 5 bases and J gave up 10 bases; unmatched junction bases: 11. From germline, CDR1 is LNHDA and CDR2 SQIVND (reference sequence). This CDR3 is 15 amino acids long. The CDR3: CASSARQGRWSPLHF. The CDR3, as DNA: TGTGCCAGTAGTGCCCGACAGGGTCGGTGGTCACCCCTCCACTTT.

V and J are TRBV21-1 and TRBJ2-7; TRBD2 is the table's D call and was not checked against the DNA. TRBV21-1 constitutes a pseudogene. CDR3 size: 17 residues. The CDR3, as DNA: TGTGCCAGCAACACCGCCGGGACTAGCGGGAACTACTACGAGCAGTACTTC. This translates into CASNTAGTSGNYYEQYF.

CDR3 coding DNA: TGTGCCACCAGTGATCGGGAATATAATTCACCCCTCCACTTT. It codes for CATSDREYNSPLHF. The V gene is TRBV24-1, the J gene TRBJ1-6, with unresolved D. Germline V CDR1 and CDR2: KGHDR, SFDVKD. Trimming stripped 3 bases from V and 4 bases from J, with 6 bases between. The length of the CDR3 is 14 residues.

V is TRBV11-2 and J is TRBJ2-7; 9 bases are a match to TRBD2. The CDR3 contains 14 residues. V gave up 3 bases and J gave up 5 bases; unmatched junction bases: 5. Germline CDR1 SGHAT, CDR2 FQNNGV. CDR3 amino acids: CASSLGLAGHEQYF. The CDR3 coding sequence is TGTGCCAGCAGCTTGGGCCTAGCGGGACACGAGCAGTACTTC.